This TCR beta chain came from a study of immune evolution from preneoplasia to lung adenocarcinoma. General study results and limits: T cell clonality was higher in KRAS-mutant than EGFR-mutant or wild-type nodules. Normal lung had highest clonality; later lesions appeared denser, more diverse.

This clone was seen just once. Its antigen remains unidentified. Germline loops: CDR1 SGDLS, CDR2 YYNGEE. Trimming stripped 4 bases from V and 4 bases from J, with 15 bases between. This CDR3 comprises 15 residues. Generated by immunoSEQ multiplex PCR, the TCRdb table keeps only in-frame clones and is missing some. The sample records 12,000 or so clones, more than 70% being singletons. The specimen was FFPE tissue from an adenomatous hyperplasia lung lesion. The subset was: atypical adenomatous hyperplasia (AAH), lung preneoplasia. The sequence was obtained from a person aged 50-75 years with lung adenocarcinoma. This rearrangement joins TRBV9 to TRBJ2-1; D is uncertain. CDR3 nucleotide sequence: TGTGCCAGCAGCTCGCGACCCGAGACTTACAATGAGCAGTTCTTC. This gives the protein CASSSRPETYNEQFF.